This is a list of T cell receptor beta chains from one sample in a study of CD8+ T cells in alopecia areata. Profiled with immunoSEQ multiplex PCR; TCRdb holds only in-frame clones, not every one. The sample has 200,000 or so clones, roughly 60% seen once. Sequenced material: CD4+ T cells sorted from blood, taken at week 24, from a patient treated with tofacitinib. The receptors originated from a human donor with alopecia areata. CDR3s include the opening cysteine and the closing phenylalanine or tryptophan. The D gene is left open where the match is weak. For some rows the clone size is stated as once, few or many, or as a class when expanded; others skip it.

>NA|TRBV7-8|NA|TRBJ2-5
CASSLGVAQYF
TGTGCCAGCAGCTTGGGGGTGGCCCAGTACTTC
>TRBD2|TRBV5-4|NA|TRBJ2-2
CASSPGLAGGLSGELFF
TGTGCCAGCAGCCCGGGACTAGCGGGGGGGCTGAGCGGGGAGCTGTTTTTT
>TRBD2|TRBV30|NA|TRBJ2-3
CAWGIAGGTDTQYF
TGTGCCTGGGGAATAGCGGGAGGCACAGATACGCAGTATTTT
>NA|TRBV4-3|NA|TRBJ2-5
CASSDKQYQETQYF
TGCGCCAGCAGCGATAAACAGTACCAAGAGACCCAGTACTTC
>NA|TRBV5-1|few|TRBJ2-3
CASSFQGSTDTQYF
TGCGCCAGCAGCTTTCAGGGGTCCACAGATACGCAGTATTTT
>NA|TRBV9|NA|TRBJ2-5
CASSVDGTGETQYF
TGTGCCAGCAGCGTAGATGGGACGGGAGAGACCCAGTACTTC
>NA|TRBV19|NA|TRBJ1-4
CASSTSATNEKLFF
TGTGCCAGTAGTACCTCTGCAACTAATGAAAAACTGTTTTTT
>NA|TRBV7-2|few|TRBJ1-2
CASSPDSSGNYGYTF
TGTGCCAGCAGCCCCGACAGTTCTGGGAACTATGGCTACACCTTC
>NA|TRBV29-1|NA|TRBJ1-4
CSAKAATNEKLFF
TGCAGCGCCAAAGCTGCAACTAATGAAAAACTGTTTTTT
>NA|TRBV15|NA|TRBJ2-7
CATSRDRSSEYEQYF
TGTGCCACCAGCAGAGATCGTTCCAGTGAATACGAGCAGTACTTC
>TRBD1|TRBV5-4|NA|TRBJ2-7
CASSLGTGVTYEQYF
TGTGCCAGCAGCCTAGGGACAGGGGTCACCTACGAGCAGTACTTC
>NA|TRBV10-3|NA|TRBJ2-5
CAISDRQETQYF
TGTGCCATCAGTGACCGCCAGGAGACCCAGTACTTC
>TRBD1|TRBV6-1|NA|TRBJ1-2
CASSILGTGDYTF
TGTGCCAGCAGCATACTCGGGACAGGGGACTACACCTTC
>NA|TRBV30|NA|TRBJ2-7
CAWSVISGNEQYF
TGTGCCTGGAGTGTAATAAGTGGGAACGAGCAGTACTTC
>TRBD2|TRBV28|NA|TRBJ2-7
CASSLSSSGPQGRQYF
TGTGCCAGCAGTTTGTCCTCTAGCGGCCCCCAGGGACGGCAGTACTTC
>NA|TRBV10-3|NA|TRBJ2-5
CAIRDPREETQYF
TGTGCCATCAGGGACCCCAGAGAGGAGACCCAGTACTTC
>NA|TRBV4-1|NA|TRBJ2-1
CASSQVLGSGQFF
TGCGCCAGCAGCCAAGTCTTGGGCTCCGGGCAGTTCTTC
>NA|TRBV7-6|NA|TRBJ2-7
CASSERTRTYEQYF
TGTGCCAGCAGCGAGCGGACCCGCACCTACGAGCAGTACTTC
>TRBD1|TRBV29-1|NA|TRBJ1-1
CSAAPGQGGTEAFF
TGCAGCGCTGCACCGGGACAGGGGGGCACTGAAGCTTTCTTT
>TRBD1|TRBV29-1|NA|TRBJ1-1
CSVGQGNTEAFF
TGCAGCGTTGGACAGGGTAACACTGAAGCTTTCTTT
>NA|TRBV7-2|NA|TRBJ2-5
CASSPGPERAPHF
TGTGCCAGCAGCCCGGGACCAGAAAGAGCCCCGCACTTC
>NA|TRBV5-1|NA|TRBJ1-4
CASSYREPNEKLFF
TGCGCCAGCAGCTACAGGGAACCTAATGAAAAACTGTTTTTT
>NA|TRBV2|NA|TRBJ1-1
CASCQGRNTEAFF
TGTGCCAGCTGTCAGGGGAGAAACACTGAAGCTTTCTTT
>TRBD2|TRBV5-1|NA|TRBJ2-5
CASSRGLAGAETQYF
TGCGCCAGCAGCCGCGGACTAGCGGGGGCGGAGACCCAGTACTTC
>NA|TRBV20-1|NA|TRBJ1-4
CSASRDGKLFF
TGCAGTGCCAGTAGGGACGGAAAACTGTTTTTT
>NA|TRBV30|once|TRBJ2-6
CAWSVPLGGTGANVLTF
TGTGCCTGGAGTGTCCCCTTGGGCGGGACTGGGGCCAACGTCCTGACTTTC
>NA|TRBV15|NA|TRBJ1-2
CATSRGFVYGYTF
TGTGCCACCAGCAGAGGGTTTGTCTATGGCTACACCTTC
>TRBD1|TRBV7-3|NA|TRBJ1-5
CASSLTLWLLGQANQPQHF
TGTGCCAGCAGCTTAACGCTCTGGTTACTGGGACAGGCTAATCAGCCCCAGCATTTT
>NA|TRBV7-9|NA|TRBJ2-7
CASSLEQGGQYF
TGTGCCAGCAGCTTAGAGCAAGGTGGGCAGTACTTC
>TRBD1|TRBV29-1|NA|TRBJ1-2
CSVDSGQGNYGYTF
TGCAGCGTTGATTCCGGACAGGGGAACTATGGCTACACCTTC
>NA|TRBV30|NA|TRBJ1-1
CAWSARQWGNTEAFF
TGTGCCTGGAGTGCTCGACAATGGGGGAACACTGAAGCTTTCTTT
>TRBD1|TRBV29-1|NA|TRBJ2-5
CSVGRQGGKTQYF
TGCAGCGTTGGTCGACAGGGTGGGAAGACCCAGTACTTC
>NA|TRBV29-1|NA|TRBJ2-3
CSVRLTSQSSTDTQYF
TGCAGCGTCCGACTGACCTCCCAGTCTAGCACAGATACGCAGTATTTT
>NA|TRBV28|few|TRBJ1-1
CASRFQRGRTEAFF
TGTGCCAGCAGGTTTCAACGGGGTCGCACTGAAGCTTTCTTT
>NA|TRBV6-5|NA|TRBJ1-6
CASSYGRDNSPLHF
TGTGCCAGCAGTTACGGCAGGGATAATTCACCCCTCCACTTT
>NA|TRBV18|few|TRBJ2-1
CASSIKEEGNEQFF
TGTGCCAGCTCAATCAAAGAAGAGGGGAATGAGCAGTTCTTC
>TRBD2|TRBV7-2|NA|TRBJ2-1
CASSFKAGGQDEQFF
TGTGCCAGCAGCTTTAAAGCGGGAGGGCAGGATGAGCAGTTCTTC
>NA|TRBV10-3|few|TRBJ2-2
CAISEPGYTGELFF
TGTGCCATCAGTGAACCGGGCTACACCGGGGAGCTGTTTTTT
>NA|TRBV30|NA|TRBJ1-1
CAWDHRVRITEAFF
TGTGCCTGGGATCACAGGGTTAGGATCACTGAAGCTTTCTTT
>NA|TRBV5-1|NA|TRBJ2-7
CASSSSGASYEQYF
TGCGCCAGCAGCTCTTCGGGAGCTTCCTACGAGCAGTACTTC
>NA|TRBV7-2|few|TRBJ1-6
CASSLFGDSPLHF
TGTGCCAGCAGCTTATTTGGGGATTCACCCCTCCACTTT
>TRBD1|TRBV29-1|few|TRBJ2-7
CSVVWDRGVEQYF
TGCAGCGTTGTGTGGGACAGGGGCGTTGAGCAGTACTTC
>NA|TRBV7-6|NA|TRBJ1-3
CASSLGTAGNTIYF
TGTGCCAGCAGCTTGGGGACGGCTGGAAACACCATATATTTT
>TRBD1|TRBV28|NA|TRBJ1-2
CASSVPGQGVDGYTF
TGTGCCAGCAGTGTCCCGGGACAGGGAGTGGATGGCTACACCTTC
>NA|TRBV30|NA|TRBJ1-4
CAWSVRSAGRNEKLFF
TGTGCCTGGAGTGTACGATCGGCAGGGAGGAATGAAAAACTGTTTTTT
>TRBD1|TRBV5-1|few|TRBJ2-7
CASSLGQGSYEQYF
TGCGCCAGCAGCTTGGGACAGGGATCGTACGAGCAGTACTTC
>TRBD1|TRBV25-1|NA|TRBJ2-7
CAIPDRGLEQYF
TGTGCCATTCCGGACAGGGGGCTTGAGCAGTACTTC
>TRBD1|TRBV5-1|NA|TRBJ2-5
CASSLTGGEQTQYF
TGCGCCAGCAGCTTGACAGGGGGCGAACAGACCCAGTACTTC
>TRBD1|TRBV25-1|few|TRBJ2-7
CASSPTGGKQYF
TGTGCCAGCAGTCCGACAGGGGGCAAGCAGTACTTC